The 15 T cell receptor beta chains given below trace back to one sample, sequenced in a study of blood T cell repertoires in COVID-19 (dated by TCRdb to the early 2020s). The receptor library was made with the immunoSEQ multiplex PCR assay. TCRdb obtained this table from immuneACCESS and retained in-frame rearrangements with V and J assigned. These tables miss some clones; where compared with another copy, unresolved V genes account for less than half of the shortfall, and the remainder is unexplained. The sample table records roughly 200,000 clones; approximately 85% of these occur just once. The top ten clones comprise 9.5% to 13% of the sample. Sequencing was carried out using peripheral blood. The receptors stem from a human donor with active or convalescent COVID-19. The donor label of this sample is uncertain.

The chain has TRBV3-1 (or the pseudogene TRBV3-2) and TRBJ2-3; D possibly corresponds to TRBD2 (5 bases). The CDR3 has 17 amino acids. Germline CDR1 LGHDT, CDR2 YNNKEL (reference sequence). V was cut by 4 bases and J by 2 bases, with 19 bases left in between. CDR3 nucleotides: TGTGCCAGCAGCCGCCAGCAGGAGGTCGGGGTCACAGATACGCAGTATTTT. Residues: CASSRQQEVGVTDTQYF.

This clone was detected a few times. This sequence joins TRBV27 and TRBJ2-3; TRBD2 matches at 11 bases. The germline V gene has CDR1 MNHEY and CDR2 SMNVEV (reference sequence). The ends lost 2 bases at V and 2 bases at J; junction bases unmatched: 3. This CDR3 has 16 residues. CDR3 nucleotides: TGTGCCAGCAGTTTAATAGCGGGGGGGGTCACAGATACGCAGTATTTT. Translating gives CASSLIAGGVTDTQYF.

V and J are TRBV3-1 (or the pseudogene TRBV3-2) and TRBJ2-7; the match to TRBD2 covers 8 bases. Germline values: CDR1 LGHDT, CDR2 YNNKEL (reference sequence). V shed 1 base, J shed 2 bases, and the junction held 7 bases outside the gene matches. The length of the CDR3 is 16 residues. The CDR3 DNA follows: TGTGCCAGCAGCCAAGTTCATAGCGGGACCCCCTACGAGCAGTACTTC. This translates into CASSQVHSGTPYEQYF.

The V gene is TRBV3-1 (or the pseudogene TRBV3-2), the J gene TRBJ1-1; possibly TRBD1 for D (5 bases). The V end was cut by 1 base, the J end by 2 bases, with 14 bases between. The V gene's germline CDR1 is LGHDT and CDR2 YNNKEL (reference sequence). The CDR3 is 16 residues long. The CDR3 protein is CASSQALRTFNTEAFF. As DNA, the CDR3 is TGTGCCAGCAGCCAAGCTTTAAGGACATTTAACACTGAAGCTTTCTTT.

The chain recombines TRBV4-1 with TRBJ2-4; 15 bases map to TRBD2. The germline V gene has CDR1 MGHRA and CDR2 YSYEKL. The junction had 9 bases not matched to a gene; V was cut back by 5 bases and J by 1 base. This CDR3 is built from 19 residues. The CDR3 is CASSVSGTSGGPAKNIQYF. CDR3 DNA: TGCGCCAGCAGCGTTTCCGGGACTAGCGGGGGGCCTGCCAAAAACATTCAGTACTTC.

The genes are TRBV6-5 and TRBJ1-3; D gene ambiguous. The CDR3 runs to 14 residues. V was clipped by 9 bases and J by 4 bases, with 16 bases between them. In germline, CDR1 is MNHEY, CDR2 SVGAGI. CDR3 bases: TGTGCCAGACAGCCCCGGGGTTGGGGAAACACCATATATTTT. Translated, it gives CARQPRGWGNTIYF.

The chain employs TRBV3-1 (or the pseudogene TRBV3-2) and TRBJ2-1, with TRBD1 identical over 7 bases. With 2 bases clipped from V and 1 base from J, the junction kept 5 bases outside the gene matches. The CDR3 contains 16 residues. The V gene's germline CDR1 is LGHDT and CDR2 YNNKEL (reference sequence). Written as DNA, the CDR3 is TGTGCCAGCAGCCAACGGACAGGTGTTTCCTACAATGAGCAGTTCTTC. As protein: CASSQRTGVSYNEQFF.

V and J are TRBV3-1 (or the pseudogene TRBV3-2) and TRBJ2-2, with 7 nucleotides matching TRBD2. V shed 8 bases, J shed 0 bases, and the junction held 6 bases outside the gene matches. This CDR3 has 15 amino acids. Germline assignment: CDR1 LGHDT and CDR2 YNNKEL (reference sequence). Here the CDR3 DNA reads TGTGCCAGCGGTTCAGCGGGGACGAACACCGGGGAGCTGTTTTTT. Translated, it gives CASGSAGTNTGELFF.

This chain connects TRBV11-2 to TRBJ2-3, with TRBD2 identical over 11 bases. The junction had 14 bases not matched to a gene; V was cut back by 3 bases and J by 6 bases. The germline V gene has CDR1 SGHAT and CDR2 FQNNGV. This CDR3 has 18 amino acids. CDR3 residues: CASSFIAPLAGGQDTQYF. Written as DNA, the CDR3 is TGTGCCAGCAGCTTTATCGCCCCCCTAGCGGGAGGTCAGGATACGCAGTATTTT.

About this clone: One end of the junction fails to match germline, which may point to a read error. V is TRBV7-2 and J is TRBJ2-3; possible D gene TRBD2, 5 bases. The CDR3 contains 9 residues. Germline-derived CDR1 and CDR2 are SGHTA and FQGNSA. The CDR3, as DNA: TGTGCCAGCAGCTTAGACGGGGTATTT. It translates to CASSLDGVF.

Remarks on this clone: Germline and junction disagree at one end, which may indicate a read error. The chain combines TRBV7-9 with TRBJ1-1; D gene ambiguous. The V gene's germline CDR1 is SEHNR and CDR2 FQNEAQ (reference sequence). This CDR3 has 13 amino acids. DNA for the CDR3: TGTGCCAGCAGATTAGGGAGGGTAACTGAAGCTTTCTTT. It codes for CASRLGRVTEAFF.

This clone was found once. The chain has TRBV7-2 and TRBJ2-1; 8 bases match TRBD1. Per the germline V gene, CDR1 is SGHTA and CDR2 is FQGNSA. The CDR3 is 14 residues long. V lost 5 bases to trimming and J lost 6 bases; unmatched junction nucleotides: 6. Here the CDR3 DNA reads TGTGCCAGCAGCCTAGGACAGGGATCCAATGAGCAGTTCTTC. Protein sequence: CASSLGQGSNEQFF. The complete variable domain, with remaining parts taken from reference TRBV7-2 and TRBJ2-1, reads GAGVSQSPSNKVTEKGKDVELRCDPISGHTALYWYRQSLGQGLEFLIYFQGNSAPDKSGLPSDRFSAERTGGSVSTLTIQRTQQEDSAVYLCASSLGQGSNEQFFGPGTRLTVL.

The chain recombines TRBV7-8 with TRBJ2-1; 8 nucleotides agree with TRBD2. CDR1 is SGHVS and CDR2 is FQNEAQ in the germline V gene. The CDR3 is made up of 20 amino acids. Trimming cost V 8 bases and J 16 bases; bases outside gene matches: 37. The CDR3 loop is CASLIWLKGGPNGRASSIFF. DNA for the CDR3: TGTGCCAGCCTCATTTGGTTGAAGGGAGGACCTAACGGGAGGGCATCGTCGATCTTCTTC.

This CDR3 is CASSLVFRDRNRYEQYF. The CDR3 coding sequence is TGTGCCAGCAGCTTAGTATTTCGAGACAGGAATAGATACGAGCAGTACTTC. The chain joins TRBV11-2 to TRBJ2-7, with a possible D match to TRBD1 (6 bases). Trimming left V 1 base short and J 4 bases short, with 20 bases between. CDR1 and CDR2 from the germline V gene are SGHAT and FQNNGV. This CDR3 comprises 17 residues.

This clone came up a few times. CDR3 region: CASSLVGGRAYEQYF. As DNA, the CDR3 is TGTGCCAGCAGCTTAGTAGGCGGGAGGGCCTACGAGCAGTACTTC. This rearrangement joins TRBV7-2 to TRBJ2-7; 9 nucleotides line up with TRBD2. CDR3 size: 15 residues. V lost 1 base and J lost 2; bases outside the gene matches: 3. Germline V lookup: CDR1 SGHTA, CDR2 FQGNSA.